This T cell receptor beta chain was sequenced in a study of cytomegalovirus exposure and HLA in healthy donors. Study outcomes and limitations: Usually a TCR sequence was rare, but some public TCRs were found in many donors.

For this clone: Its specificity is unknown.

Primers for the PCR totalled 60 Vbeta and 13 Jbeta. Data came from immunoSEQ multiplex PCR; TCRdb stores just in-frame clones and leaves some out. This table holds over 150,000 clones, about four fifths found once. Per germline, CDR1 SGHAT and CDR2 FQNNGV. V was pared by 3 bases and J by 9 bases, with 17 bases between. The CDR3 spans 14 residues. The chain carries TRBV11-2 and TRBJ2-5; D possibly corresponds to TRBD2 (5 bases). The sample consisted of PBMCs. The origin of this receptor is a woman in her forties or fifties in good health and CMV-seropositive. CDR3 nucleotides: TGTGCCAGCAGCTTGGGCAGAGCTTACGGGGCCCAGTACTTC. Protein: CASSLGRAYGAQYF.